The TCR beta chain described here comes from a study of shared clonotypes between healthy human individuals (dated by TCRdb to the early 2020s). Concerning the study at large: Three men and two women, aged 18 to 49 years, made up the cohort. Between about 0.9 and 10 billion PBMCs per donor were obtained by leukapheresis. To increase sequencing depth and limit assay-specific biases, different laboratories used diverse techniques to prepare libraries and sequence TCR repertoires. For each donor, CD4 naive and CD4 memory were each run on three plates, CD8 naive on two plates, and CD8 memory on one plate. The study deeply sequenced blood TCR repertoires of five healthy adults to estimate repertoire size and the extent of clonotype sharing between individuals. Points the paper makes about the study in general: Sampling was limited to blood, and TCR repertoires in tissue likely differ from TCR repertoires in blood. Because the study included only a small number of donors, the genetic and exposure-history diversity represented was limited. Higher generation probabilities were observed for clonotypes shared by all four sorted-subset donors than for non-shared clonotypes. Even with the large sequencing depth, rarefaction of the sorted-subset datasets indicated that sequencing was incomplete. Naive subsets generally had larger estimated clonotype richness than memory subsets did. Based on pairwise subsampling, the degree of clonotype sharing among donors was expected to be affected by sequencing depth. When a few donors were compared, the shared fraction of clonotypes was about 5% for naive CD4, roughly 3.4% for naive CD8, about 2.4% for memory CD4, and 0.35% to 0.5% for memory CD8.

Notes on this clone: The antigen this receptor binds is unknown. Nothing much larger sits one base from this clone, and base qualities are not available.

CD8 naive samples consisted of CD45RO-negative cells that were positively selected for CCR7, yielding a CD45RA+CCR7+ population without TemRA cells. Healthy HIV-negative adults with no recently reported acute infections or vaccinations were included as donors. Only Caucasian adults living in Nashville, Tennessee, USA were represented among the donors. Blood was collected by leukapheresis, and PBMCs were isolated by Ficoll-Histopaque density gradient centrifugation and then cryopreserved in liquid nitrogen vapor phase. Analytical flow cytometry was used to check the purity and quantity of each magnetically sorted T cell population. Genomic DNA was isolated from each sorted fraction and quantified by UV absorbance on a Nanodrop 2000c. Using the deep immunoSEQ assay, TCR CDR3 regions were amplified from genomic DNA by multiplex PCR. Extracted genomic DNA from each cell subset was spread evenly across all wells of several immunoSEQ 96-well plates, with each plate serving as a replicate. Each replicate PCR for sorted subsets received roughly 0.2 ug genomic DNA, equal to roughly 30,000 T cell genomes. The purified libraries were quantified using a Qubit 3.0 fluorometer, sized with a Bioanalyzer 2100, and then quantified again using the KAPA Library Quantification kit. Each immunoSEQ 96-well plate was sequenced on its own single-read 150-cycle Illumina NextSeq 550 flow cell. Per the authors' processing: Because the immunoSEQ output held only junctional sequences and lacked quality scores, the filtering could not match the filtering applied to full-length reads. To assign V/J genes and CDR3, sequences were annotated using PyIR, a Python wrapper for IgBLAST v1.9, with IMGT germline references. Reads were removed for weak V/J assignments (E-value above 1e-6), missing CDR3, stop codons, out-of-frame junctions, or ambiguous translated residues. A V3J clonotype was defined by an identical inferred V gene, J gene, and CDR3 amino acid sequence. The percentage overlap between two repertoires was calculated by dividing the number of shared unique clonotypes by the size of the smaller repertoire. Three approaches were used to assess repertoire richness: RTK rarefaction, the Chao1 estimator, and Recon v2.1 estimates of unobserved clonotypes. Generation probabilities for all TCRbeta clonotypes obtained by the gDNA method from several donors were computed using OLGA. Drawn from immuneACCESS, this table holds only the in-frame rearrangements with V and J called that TCRdb kept. Clones are partly lost; checked studies trace under half to an unresolved V gene and leave the rest unexplained. V and J calls and clone size are those listed in that table; D and trimming were worked out from the DNA. In this sample the table shows about 2.1 million clones, 85% to 95% of which occur a single time. The ten largest account for 1.5% to 2% of the sample.

Relative to germline, V is missing 1 base and J is missing 1 base, with 4 bases of the junction outside any gene match. In the germline V gene (reference sequence), CDR1 corresponds to MNHEY and CDR2 to SMNVEV. The CDR3 runs 15 residues from the cysteine to the phenylalanine. The CDR3 DNA has 45 bases and is translated from base 1. The source is a man in his late teens or twenties in good health. Some clones in this sample may be carry-over from other donors' samples. The sequence joins TRBV27 to TRBJ2-7; 7 central nucleotides agree with TRBD2. Specimen: naive CD8+ T cells from PBMCs. The meaning of the sample's cell subset or site label: CD45RA+CCR7+. The nucleotide sequence reads as follows: TGTGCCAGCAGTTTATTTGGGGGGGGGTCCTACGAGCAGTACTTC. It encodes CASSLFGGGSYEQYF.